This T cell receptor (beta chain) was identified in a study of CD8 T cells in ankylosing spondylitis. General observations from the study: The clones that were linked to disease were reported to be significantly enriched in matched synovial fluid samples from ankylosing spondylitis patients. The authors found the disease-linked clones to be CD8+ and relatively rare in peripheral blood.

Turning to this clonotype: Its antigen is unknown.

V dropped 1 base and J dropped 1; count of bases not matched to a gene: 5. The V gene's germline CDR1 is SGHTA and CDR2 FQGNSA. This CDR3 has 16 residues. TCRdb independently ran MiXCR on the 5' RACE reads; one entry per CDR3 protein. The data show about 300,000 distinct CDR3 sequences, around 20% seen once. V and J are TRBV7-2 and TRBJ2-7; TRBD2 matches at 9 bases. The TCR originated in a female donor with ankylosing spondylitis or in good health (not recorded which). The sequenced sample was blood, either unsorted or a sorted T cell fraction (not recorded which). CDR3 sequence reads: CASSLGLTSGSYEQYF. CDR3 bases: TGTGCCAGCAGCTTAGGGTTGACTAGCGGTTCCTACGAGCAGTACTTC.